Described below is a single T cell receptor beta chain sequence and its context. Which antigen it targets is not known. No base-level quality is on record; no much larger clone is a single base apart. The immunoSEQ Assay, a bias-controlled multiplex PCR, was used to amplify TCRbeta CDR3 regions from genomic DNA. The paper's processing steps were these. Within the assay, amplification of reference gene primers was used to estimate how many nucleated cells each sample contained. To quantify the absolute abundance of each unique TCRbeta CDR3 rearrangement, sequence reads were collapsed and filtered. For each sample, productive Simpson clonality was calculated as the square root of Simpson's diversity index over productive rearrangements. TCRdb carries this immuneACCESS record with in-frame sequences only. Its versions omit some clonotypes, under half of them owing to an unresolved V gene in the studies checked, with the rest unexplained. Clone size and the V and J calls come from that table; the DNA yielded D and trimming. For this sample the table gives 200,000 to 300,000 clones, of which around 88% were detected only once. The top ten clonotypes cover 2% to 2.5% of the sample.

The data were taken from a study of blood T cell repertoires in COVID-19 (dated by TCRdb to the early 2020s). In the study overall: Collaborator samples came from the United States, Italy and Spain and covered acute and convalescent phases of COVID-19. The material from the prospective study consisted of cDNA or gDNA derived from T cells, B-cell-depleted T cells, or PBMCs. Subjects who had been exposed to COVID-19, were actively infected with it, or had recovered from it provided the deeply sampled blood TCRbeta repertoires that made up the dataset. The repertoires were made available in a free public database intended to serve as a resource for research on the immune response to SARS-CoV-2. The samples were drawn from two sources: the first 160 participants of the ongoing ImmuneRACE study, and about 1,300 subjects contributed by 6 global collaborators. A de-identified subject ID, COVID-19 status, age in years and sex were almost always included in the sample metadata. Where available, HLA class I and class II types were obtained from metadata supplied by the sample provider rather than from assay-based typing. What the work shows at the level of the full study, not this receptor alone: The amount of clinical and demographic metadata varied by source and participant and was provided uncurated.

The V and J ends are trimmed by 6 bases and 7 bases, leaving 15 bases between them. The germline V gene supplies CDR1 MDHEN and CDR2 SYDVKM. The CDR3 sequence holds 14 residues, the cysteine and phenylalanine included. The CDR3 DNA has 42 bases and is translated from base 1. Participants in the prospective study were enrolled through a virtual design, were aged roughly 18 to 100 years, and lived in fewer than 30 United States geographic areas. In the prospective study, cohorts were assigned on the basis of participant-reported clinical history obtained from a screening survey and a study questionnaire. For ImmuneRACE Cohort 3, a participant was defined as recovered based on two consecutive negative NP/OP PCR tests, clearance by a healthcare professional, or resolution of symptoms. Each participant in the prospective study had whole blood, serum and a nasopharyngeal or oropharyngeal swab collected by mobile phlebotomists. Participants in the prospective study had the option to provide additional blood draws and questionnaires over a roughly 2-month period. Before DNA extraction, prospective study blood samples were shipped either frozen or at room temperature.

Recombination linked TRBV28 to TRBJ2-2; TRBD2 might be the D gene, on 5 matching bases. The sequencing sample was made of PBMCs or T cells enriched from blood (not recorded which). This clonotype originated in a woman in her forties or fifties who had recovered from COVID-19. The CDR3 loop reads CASRTTRGDGELFF. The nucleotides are TGTGCCAGCAGAACTACTAGAGGTGACGGGGAGCTGTTTTTT.